The 8 T cell receptor beta chains listed next were all sequenced from one sample in a study of siplizumab effects on memory and regulatory T cells. TCRdb's copy holds only in-frame clones and misses some; the assay was immunoSEQ multiplex PCR. The table has approximately 100,000 clones, under 95% seen once. The material sequenced was Tregs sorted from blood. These receptors were obtained from a human donor in good health.

V is TRBV18 and J is TRBJ2-1; no firm D call. The V gene lost 3 bases and the J gene lost 5 bases, with 14 bases spanning the gap. Germline CDR1 KGHSH, CDR2 LQKENI. CDR3 length: 15 residues. This CDR3 is CASSPGYRIHNEQFF. CDR3 DNA: TGTGCCAGCTCACCGGGGTACCGGATACACAATGAGCAGTTCTTC.

V and J are TRBV7-3 and TRBJ1-4; no definite D call. V lost 3 bases and J lost 6, with 11 bases in between. The CDR3 extends over 14 amino acids. Germline V CDR1 and CDR2: SGHTA, FQGTGA. The CDR3 DNA reads as TGTGCCAGCAGCTTCCTCGGGTGGGATGAAAAACTGTTTTTT. It is translated as CASSFLGWDEKLFF. Complete variable domain (other parts from reference TRBV7-3 and TRBJ1-4): GAGVSQTPSNKVTEKGKYVELRCDPISGHTALYWYRQSLGQGPEFLIYFQGTGAADDSGLPNDRFFAVRPEGSVSTLKIQRTERGDSAVYLCASSFLGWDEKLFFGSGTQLSVL.

The chain is built from TRBV19 and TRBJ1-2, with 8 bases matching TRBD1. Germline values: CDR1 LNHDA, CDR2 SQIVND (reference sequence). The CDR3 covers 13 residues. Germline trimming cut 8 bases from V and 2 bases from J; bases unmatched to any gene: 4. CDR3 sequence (DNA): TGTGCCAGTTCAGGGGGCTCGAACTATGGCTACACCTTC. Its protein is CASSGGSNYGYTF.

The rearrangement links TRBV10-3 to TRBJ2-7; D is undetermined. CDR3 length: 16 residues. Trimming took off 4 bases at V and 1 base at J, with 17 bases between the two ends. Germline loops: CDR1 ENHRY, CDR2 SYGVKD. This chain's CDR3 is CAISVKEKQPSYEQYF. In nucleotides, the CDR3 is TGTGCCATCAGTGTCAAGGAGAAACAACCGTCCTACGAGCAGTACTTC.

CDR3 in amino acids: CASTRAQGDTQYF. The CDR3 DNA sequence: TGTGCCAGCACCAGGGCCCAGGGGGATACGCAGTATTTT. V and J are TRBV9 and TRBJ2-3, with D possibly being TRBD1 (6 bases). Germline-derived CDR1 and CDR2 are SGDLS and YYNGEE. V lost 6 bases to trimming and J lost 6 bases, with 14 bases between them. The CDR3 loop spans 13 amino acids.

V and J are TRBV13 and TRBJ1-4; D call uncertain. Trimming removed 5 bases from V and 7 bases from J, with 23 bases in between. From germline, CDR1 is PRHDT and CDR2 FYEKMQ (reference sequence). The CDR3 consists of 17 residues. The CDR3: CASSRGRVGAGFEKLFF. CDR3 bases: TGTGCCAGCAGCCGAGGAAGGGTGGGTGCGGGTTTTGAAAAACTGTTTTTT.

The chain links TRBV5-1 to TRBJ2-1; 8 positions agree with TRBD2. Germline trimming cut 0 bases from V and 2 bases from J; bases unmatched to any gene: 4. Germline CDR1 and CDR2: SGHRS and YFSETQ. There are 16 residues in the CDR3. The CDR3 region is CASSLAQTSAYNEQFF. CDR3 nucleotide sequence: TGCGCCAGCAGCTTGGCCCAGACTAGCGCCTACAATGAGCAGTTCTTC. Full variable domain (remainder filled in from reference TRBV5-1 and TRBJ2-1): KAGVTQTPRYLIKTRGQQVTLSCSPISGHRSVSWYQQTPGQGLQFLFEYFSETQRNKGNFPGRFSGRQFSNSRSEMNVSTLELGDSALYLCASSLAQTSAYNEQFFGPGTRLTVL.

The chain carries TRBV6-5 and TRBJ2-7; TRBD1 is a possible D gene (6 bases). CDR3 length: 14 amino acids. CDR1 and CDR2 from the germline V gene are MNHEY and SVGAGI. Trimming cost V 5 bases and J 4 bases, with 15 bases left between them. The CDR3 protein is CASSSPGGGYEQYF. The CDR3 DNA is TGTGCCAGCAGTAGTCCTGGGGGCGGGTACGAGCAGTACTTC.